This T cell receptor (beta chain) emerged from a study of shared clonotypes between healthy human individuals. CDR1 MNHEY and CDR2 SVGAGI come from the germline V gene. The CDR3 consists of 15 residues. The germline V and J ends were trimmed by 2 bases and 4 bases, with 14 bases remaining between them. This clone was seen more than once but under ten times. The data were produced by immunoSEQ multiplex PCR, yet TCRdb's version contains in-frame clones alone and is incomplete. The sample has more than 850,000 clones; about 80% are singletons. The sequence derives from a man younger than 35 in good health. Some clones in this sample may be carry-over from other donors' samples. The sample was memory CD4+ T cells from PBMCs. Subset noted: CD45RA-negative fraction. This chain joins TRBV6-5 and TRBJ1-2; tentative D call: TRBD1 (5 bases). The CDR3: CASSYGGGSTYGYTF. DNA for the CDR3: TGTGCCAGCAGTTACGGGGGAGGCTCTACCTATGGCTACACCTTC.